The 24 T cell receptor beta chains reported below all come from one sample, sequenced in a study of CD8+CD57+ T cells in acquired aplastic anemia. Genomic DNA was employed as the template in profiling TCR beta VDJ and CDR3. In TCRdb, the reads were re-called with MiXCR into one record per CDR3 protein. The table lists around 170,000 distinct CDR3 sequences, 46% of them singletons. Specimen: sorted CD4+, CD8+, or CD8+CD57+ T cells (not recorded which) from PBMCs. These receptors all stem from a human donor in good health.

This CDR3 is CASSRTRAYTEAFF. CDR3 DNA: TGTGCCAGCAGCCGCACCAGAGCGTACACTGAAGCTTTCTTT. J is TRBJ1-1 and V is TRBV14; D is undetermined. The V end was cut by 4 bases, the J end by 3 bases, with 12 bases between. There are 14 residues in the CDR3. The V gene's germline CDR1 is SGHDN and CDR2 FVKESK.

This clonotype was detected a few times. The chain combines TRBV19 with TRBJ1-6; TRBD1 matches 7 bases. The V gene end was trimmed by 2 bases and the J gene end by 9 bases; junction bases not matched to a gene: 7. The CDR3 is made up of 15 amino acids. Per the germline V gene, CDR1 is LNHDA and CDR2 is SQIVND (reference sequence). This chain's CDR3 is CASSITGVESSPLHF. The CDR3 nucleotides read TGTGCCAGTAGTATAACAGGGGTGGAAAGTTCACCCCTCCACTTT.

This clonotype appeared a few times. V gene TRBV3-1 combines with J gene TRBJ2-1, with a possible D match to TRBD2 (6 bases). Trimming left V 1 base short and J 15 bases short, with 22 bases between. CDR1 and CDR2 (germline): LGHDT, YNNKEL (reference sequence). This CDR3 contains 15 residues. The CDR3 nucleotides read TGTGCCAGCAGCCAAGGAGAGGACTACGGACGATTGCCGTTCTTC. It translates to CASSQGEDYGRLPFF.

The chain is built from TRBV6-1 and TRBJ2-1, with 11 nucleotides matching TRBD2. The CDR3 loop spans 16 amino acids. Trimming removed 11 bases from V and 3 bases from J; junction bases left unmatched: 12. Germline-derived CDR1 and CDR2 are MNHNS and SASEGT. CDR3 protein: CACKTLAGGNYNEQFF. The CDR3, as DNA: TGTGCCTGCAAAACGCTAGCGGGAGGAAACTACAATGAGCAGTTCTTC.

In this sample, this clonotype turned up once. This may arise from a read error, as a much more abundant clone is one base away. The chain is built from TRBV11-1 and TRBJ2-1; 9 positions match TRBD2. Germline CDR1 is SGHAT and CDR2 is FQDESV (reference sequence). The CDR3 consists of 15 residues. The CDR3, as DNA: TGTGCCGGCAGCTTAAGGCGGGAGGGCCTGGGTGAGCAGTTCTTC. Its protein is CAGSLRREGLGEQFF.

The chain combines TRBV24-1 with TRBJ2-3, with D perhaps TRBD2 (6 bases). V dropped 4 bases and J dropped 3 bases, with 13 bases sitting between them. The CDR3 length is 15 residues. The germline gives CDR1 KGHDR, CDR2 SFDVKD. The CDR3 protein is CATSDPGTLTDTQYF. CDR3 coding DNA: TGTGCCACCAGTGACCCTGGGACTCTTACAGATACGCAGTATTTT.

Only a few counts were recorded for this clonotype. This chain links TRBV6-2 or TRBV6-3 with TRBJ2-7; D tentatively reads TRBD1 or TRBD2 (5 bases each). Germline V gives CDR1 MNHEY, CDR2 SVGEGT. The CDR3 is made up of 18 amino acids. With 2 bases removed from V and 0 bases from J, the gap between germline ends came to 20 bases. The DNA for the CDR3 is TGTGCCAGCAGTTACGGGGGTACCGGGACCTCAACCTCCTACGAGCAGTACTTC. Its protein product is CASSYGGTGTSTSYEQYF.

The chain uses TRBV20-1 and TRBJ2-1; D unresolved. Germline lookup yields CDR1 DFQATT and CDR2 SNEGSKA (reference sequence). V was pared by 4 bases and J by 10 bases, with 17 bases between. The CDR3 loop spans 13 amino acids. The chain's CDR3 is CSAKSTGVEEQFF. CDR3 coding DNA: TGCAGTGCTAAGAGCACCGGTGTAGAGGAGCAGTTCTTC.

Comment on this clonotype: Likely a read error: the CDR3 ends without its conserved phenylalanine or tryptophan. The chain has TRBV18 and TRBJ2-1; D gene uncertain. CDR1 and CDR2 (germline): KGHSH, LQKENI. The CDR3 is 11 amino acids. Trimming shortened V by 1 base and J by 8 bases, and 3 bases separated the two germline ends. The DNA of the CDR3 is TGTGCCAGCTCACCACTAGATGAGCAGTTCCTC. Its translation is CASSPLDEQFL.

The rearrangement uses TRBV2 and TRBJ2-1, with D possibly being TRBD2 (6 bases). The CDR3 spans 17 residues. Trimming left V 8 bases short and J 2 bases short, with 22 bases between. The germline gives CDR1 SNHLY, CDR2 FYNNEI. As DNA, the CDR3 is TGTGCCAGCTCACCACCAGGCGGGACGGGAGCCTACAATGAGCAGTTCTTC. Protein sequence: CASSPPGGTGAYNEQFF. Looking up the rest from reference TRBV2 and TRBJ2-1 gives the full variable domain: EPEVTQTPSHQVTQMGQEVILRCVPISNHLYFYWYRQILGQKVEFLVSFYNNEISEKSEIFDDQFSVERPDGSNFTLKIRSTKLEDSAMYFCASSPPGGTGAYNEQFFGPGTRLTVL.

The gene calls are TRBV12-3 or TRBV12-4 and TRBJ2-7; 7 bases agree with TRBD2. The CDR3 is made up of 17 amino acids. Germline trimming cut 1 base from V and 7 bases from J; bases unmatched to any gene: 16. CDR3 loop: CASSLVWGGGAAGEQYF. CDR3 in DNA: TGTGCCAGCAGTTTAGTTTGGGGCGGGGGTGCTGCTGGGGAGCAGTACTTC.

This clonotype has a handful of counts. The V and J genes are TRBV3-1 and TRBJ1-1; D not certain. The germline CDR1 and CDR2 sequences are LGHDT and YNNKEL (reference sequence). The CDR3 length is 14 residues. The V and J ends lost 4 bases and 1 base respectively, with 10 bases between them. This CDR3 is CASSLRTGNTEAFF. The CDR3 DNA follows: TGTGCCAGCAGCCTAAGGACGGGGAACACTGAAGCTTTCTTT.

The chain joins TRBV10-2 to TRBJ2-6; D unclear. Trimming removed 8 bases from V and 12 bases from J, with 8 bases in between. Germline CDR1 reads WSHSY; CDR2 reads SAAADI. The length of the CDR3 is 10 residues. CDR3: CASPPPVLTF. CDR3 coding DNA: TGCGCCAGCCCCCCCCCCGTCCTGACTTTC.

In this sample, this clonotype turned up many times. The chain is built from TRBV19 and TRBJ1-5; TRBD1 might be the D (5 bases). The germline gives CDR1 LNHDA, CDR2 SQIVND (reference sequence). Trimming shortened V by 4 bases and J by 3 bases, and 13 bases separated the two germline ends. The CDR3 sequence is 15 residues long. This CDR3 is CASSRTGGNNQPQHF. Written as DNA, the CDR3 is TGTGCCAGTAGTAGGACCGGGGGGAACAATCAGCCCCAGCATTTT. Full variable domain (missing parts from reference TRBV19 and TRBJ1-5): DGGITQSPKYLFRKEGQNVTLSCEQNLNHDAMYWYRQDPGQGLRLIYYSQIVNDFQKGDIAEGYSVSREKKESFPLTVTSAQKNPTAFYLCASSRTGGNNQPQHFGDGTRLSIL.

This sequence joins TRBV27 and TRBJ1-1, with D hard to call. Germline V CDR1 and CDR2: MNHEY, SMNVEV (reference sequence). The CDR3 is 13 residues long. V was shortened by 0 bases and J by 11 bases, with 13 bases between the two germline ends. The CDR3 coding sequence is TGTGCCAGCAGTTTATCGATCAGCGGAGAGGCTTTCTTT. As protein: CASSLSISGEAFF.

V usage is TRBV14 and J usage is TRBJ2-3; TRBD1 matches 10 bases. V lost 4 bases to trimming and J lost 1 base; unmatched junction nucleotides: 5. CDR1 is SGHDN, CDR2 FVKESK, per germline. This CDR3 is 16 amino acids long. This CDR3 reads CASSRYGTGGTDTQYF. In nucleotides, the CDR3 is TGTGCCAGCAGCCGCTACGGGACAGGGGGCACAGATACGCAGTATTTT.

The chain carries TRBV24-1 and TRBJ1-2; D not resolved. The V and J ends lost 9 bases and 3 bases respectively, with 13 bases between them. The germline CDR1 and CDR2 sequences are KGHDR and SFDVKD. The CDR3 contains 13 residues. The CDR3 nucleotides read TGTGCCACCTCGCTAGCGGGAGACTATGGCTACACCTTC. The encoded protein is CATSLAGDYGYTF.

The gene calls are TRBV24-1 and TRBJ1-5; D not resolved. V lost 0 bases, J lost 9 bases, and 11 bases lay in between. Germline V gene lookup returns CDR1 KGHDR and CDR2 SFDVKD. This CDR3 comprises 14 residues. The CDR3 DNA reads TGTGCCACCAGTGATTTGTCCCCGGAGGGGCCCCAGCATTTT. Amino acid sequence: CATSDLSPEGPQHF.

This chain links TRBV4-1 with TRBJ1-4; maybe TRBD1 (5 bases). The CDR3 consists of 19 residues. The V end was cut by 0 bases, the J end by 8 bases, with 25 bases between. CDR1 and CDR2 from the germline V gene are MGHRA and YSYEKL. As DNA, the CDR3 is TGCGCCAGCAGCCAAGATAATGGGGCATTGGCCAGGGCTAGGGAAAAACTGTTTTTT. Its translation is CASSQDNGALARAREKLFF.

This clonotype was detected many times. The CDR3 DNA reads TGTGCCAGCAGCCCGGGGACTAGCGGGAACTACGAGCAGTACTTC. It yields the protein CASSPGTSGNYEQYF. The genes are TRBV7-2 and TRBJ2-7, with 13 bases identical to TRBD2. Trimming removed 5 bases from V and 3 bases from J; junction bases left unmatched: 4. Germline-derived CDR1 and CDR2 are SGHTA and FQGNSA. CDR3 size: 15 residues.

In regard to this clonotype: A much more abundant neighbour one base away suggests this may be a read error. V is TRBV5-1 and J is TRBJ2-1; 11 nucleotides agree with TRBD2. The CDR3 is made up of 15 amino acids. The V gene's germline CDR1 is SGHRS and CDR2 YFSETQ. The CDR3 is CASGLVAGGYNEQFF. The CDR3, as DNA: TGCGCCAGCGGCTTGGTAGCGGGAGGGTACAATGAGCAGTTCTTC.

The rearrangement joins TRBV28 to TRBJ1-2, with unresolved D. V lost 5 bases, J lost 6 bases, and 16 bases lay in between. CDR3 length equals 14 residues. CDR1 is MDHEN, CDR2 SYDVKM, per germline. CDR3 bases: TGTGCCAGCAGTCCACTGCTACGCGGTAATGGCTACACCTTC. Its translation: CASSPLLRGNGYTF.

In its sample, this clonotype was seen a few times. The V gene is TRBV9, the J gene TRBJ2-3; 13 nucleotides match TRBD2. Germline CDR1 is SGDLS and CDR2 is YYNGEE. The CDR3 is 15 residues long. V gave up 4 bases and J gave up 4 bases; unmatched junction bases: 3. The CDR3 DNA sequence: TGTGCCAGCAGCCCTGGACTAGCGGGGGCAGATACGCAGTATTTT. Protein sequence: CASSPGLAGADTQYF.

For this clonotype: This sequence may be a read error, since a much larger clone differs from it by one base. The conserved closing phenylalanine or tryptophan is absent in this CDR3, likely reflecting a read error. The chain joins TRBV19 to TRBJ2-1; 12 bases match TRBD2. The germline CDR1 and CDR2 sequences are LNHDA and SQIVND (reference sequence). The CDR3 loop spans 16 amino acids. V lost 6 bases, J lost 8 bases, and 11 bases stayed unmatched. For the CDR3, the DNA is TGTGCCAGTAGCGTACTAGCGGGAGGACAGGGGTATGAGCAGTTCCTC. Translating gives CASSVLAGGQGYEQFL.